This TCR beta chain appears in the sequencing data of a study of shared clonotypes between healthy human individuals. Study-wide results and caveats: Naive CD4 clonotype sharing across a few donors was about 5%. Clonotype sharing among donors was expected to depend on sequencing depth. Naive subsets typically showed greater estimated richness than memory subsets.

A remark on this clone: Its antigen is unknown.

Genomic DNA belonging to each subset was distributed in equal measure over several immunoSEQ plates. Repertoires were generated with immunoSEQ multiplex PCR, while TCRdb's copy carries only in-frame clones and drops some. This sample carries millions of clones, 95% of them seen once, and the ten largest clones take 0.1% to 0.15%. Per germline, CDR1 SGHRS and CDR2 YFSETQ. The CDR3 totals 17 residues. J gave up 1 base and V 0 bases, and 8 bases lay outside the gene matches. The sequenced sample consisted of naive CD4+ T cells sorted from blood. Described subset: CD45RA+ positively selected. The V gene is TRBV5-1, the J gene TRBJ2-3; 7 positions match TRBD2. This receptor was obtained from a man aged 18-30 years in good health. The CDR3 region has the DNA TGCGCCAGCAGCTTGGAAGGTAGCGGGTCCCGCACAGATACGCAGTATTTT. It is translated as CASSLEGSGSRTDTQYF.